Below, one T cell receptor (beta chain) is given with its context. Its antigen is currently unknown. This sample was taken from a study of beta chain features in type 1 diabetes. Study-level points and caveats: Patients with type 1 diabetes showed fewer VDJ junction insertions and more deletions. TCRB repertoires of naive, central memory and Treg cells appeared more similar among patients than among healthy donors. Moderately but significantly shorter TCRB CDR3s were found in Type 1 diabetes patients in all four CD4+ subsets.

Germline lookup yields CDR1 SGHTA and CDR2 FQGNSA. The CDR3 spans 15 residues. After removal of 5 bases from V and 1 base from J, the junction contained 6 bases not matched to a gene. Of the isolated RNA, all was reverse transcribed, and so the sequenced material was expressed TCRB transcripts. Assay used: immunoSEQ multiplex PCR; TCRdb lists only in-frame clones, some missing. The repertoire holds under 900,000 clones, roughly 15% seen once, with 0.023% in the top ten. The rearrangement joins TRBV7-2 to TRBJ2-3, with 7 nucleotides matching TRBD1. Sequencing was done on a sample of naive CD4+ T cells from blood. This receptor was taken from a woman aged 18-29 years in good health. The CDR3 protein is CASSLRGFRTDTQYF. The CDR3 region has the DNA TGTGCCAGCAGCCTCAGGGGGTTCCGCACAGATACGCAGTATTTT.